Listed here is a single TCR beta chain. The CDR3 consists of 14 residues. This sample is part of a study of blood T cell repertoires in COVID-19. Study overall: Donors in the United States, Italy and Spain gave samples during acute or convalescent COVID-19.

Assay used: immunoSEQ multiplex PCR; TCRdb lists only in-frame clones, some missing. The sample carries some 190,000 clones, 70% to 90% recorded once. The sequencing input was peripheral blood. The sequence was obtained from a woman in her thirties or forties who had recovered from COVID-19. V and J are TRBV21-1 and TRBJ2-7; the table's D call, TRBD1, has no DNA check behind it. TRBV21-1 constitutes a pseudogene. In nucleotides, the CDR3 is TGTGCCAGCAGCCCCAGGGACAGGTACCACGAGCAGTACTTC. Protein: CASSPRDRYHEQYF.